Listed here are 10 T cell receptor beta chains from one sample, sequenced in a study of regulatory T cells in long-lasting Graves disease listed by TCRdb under 2021. The sample's time point label, decoded: newly diagnosed GD, antithyroid drugs for less than 3 months. For both TCR sequencing and RNA sequencing, RNA was extracted from PBMCs using TRIzol. The library was generated by multiplex PCR. Sequencing was performed on an Illumina HiSeq 4000. iRepertoire HTBI primers and Arm-PCR amplification of CDR3 regions were used to construct TCR beta libraries. TCRdb reran the public reads through fastp at Q25 and MiXCR, keeping productive beta chains. Rows are combined by CDR3 protein, so each entry shows the most common genes and DNA. Across this sample there are roughly 560,000 distinct CDR3 sequences, with roughly a sixth seen only once. The top ten constitute approximately 25% of the sample. The sample was also linked to a second study, of T cells in Graves' hyperthyroidism and ophthalmopathy.

The source was peripheral blood mononuclear cells (PBMCs), collected at new diagnosis, from a patient treated with antithyroid drugs. The receptors were sampled from a woman aged 35 to 59 with Graves disease. Donor details come from another sample of the same person, matched by shared clones.

This clonotype was recorded at least ten times. The chain uses TRBV28 and TRBJ1-1, with D possibly matching TRBD1 (5 bases). Per the germline V gene, CDR1 is MDHEN and CDR2 is SYDVKM. The ends were cut back, 5 bases at V and 8 bases at J, with 12 bases in the middle. This CDR3 is built from 12 residues. As DNA, the CDR3 is TGTGCCAGCAGTCCCCTCGGGGGGGAAGCTTTCTTT. This codes for CASSPLGGEAFF.

This clonotype was recorded a few times. This may be a read error: a much more frequent sequence differs by one nucleotide. This chain uses TRBV6-1 with TRBJ1-2, with 11 bases aligning to TRBD1. The V gene's germline CDR1 is MNHNS and CDR2 SASEGT. The CDR3 covers 14 residues. V trimming: 7 bases; J trimming: 6 bases; junction bases outside the gene matches: 7. The CDR3 coding sequence is TGTGCCAGCACCCCGGACAGGGGGCTTAATGGCTACACCTTC. Amino acids: CASTPDRGLNGYTF.

This clonotype was observed at least ten times. The chain combines TRBV2 with TRBJ1-1; D gene uncertain. Germline assignment: CDR1 SNHLY and CDR2 FYNNEI. This CDR3 is built from 14 residues. The germline V and J ends were trimmed by 1 base and 4 bases, with 10 bases remaining between them. Here the CDR3 DNA reads TGTGCCAGCAGTGAAGGGGAAAGTGGCACTGAAGCTTTCTTT. This gives the protein CASSEGESGTEAFF.

This clonotype appeared a few times. The chain carries TRBV4-1 and TRBJ2-7; D might be TRBD1 (6 bases). Trimming took off 4 bases at V and 2 bases at J, with 18 bases between the two ends. This CDR3 has 16 residues. The germline gives CDR1 MGHRA, CDR2 YSYEKL. Here the CDR3 reads CASSPRHKTGTYEQYF. CDR3 nucleotide sequence: TGCGCCAGCAGCCCCAGACACAAGACAGGAACCTACGAGCAGTACTTC.

This chain joins TRBV20-1 and TRBJ2-7; 7 bases line up with TRBD2. V dropped 6 bases and J dropped 4; count of bases not matched to a gene: 12. In germline, CDR1 is DFQATT, CDR2 SNEGSKA (reference sequence). The length of the CDR3 is 14 residues. CDR3 in amino acids: CSAIKLAGLYEQYF. The CDR3 region has the DNA TGCAGTGCCATCAAGCTCGCGGGACTATACGAGCAGTACTTC.

This clonotype has at least ten counts. The chain couples TRBV3-1 to TRBJ2-3; 7 nucleotides match TRBD1. Germline V gives CDR1 LGHDT, CDR2 YNNKEL (reference sequence). The J segment lost 1 base and the V segment lost 5 bases, leaving 9 bases of the junction unmatched. The CDR3 totals 16 residues. The CDR3 DNA reads as TGTGCCAGCAGCGGAAGGGGAAGGGGGCGCACAGATACGCAGTATTTT. Its protein is CASSGRGRGRTDTQYF.

Comments on this clonotype: A much larger clone differs by one base, so this may be a read error. The chain recombines TRBV7-9 with TRBJ1-5, with TRBD1 matching 7 bases. The germline V gene encodes CDR1 SEHNR and CDR2 FQNEAQ (reference sequence). With 7 bases clipped from V and 0 bases from J, the junction kept 15 bases outside the gene matches. The CDR3 length is 18 residues. In DNA form, the CDR3 reads TGTGCCAGCACCATGCAGGCAGGGGGAACTTATAGCAATCAGCCCCAGCATTTT. As protein: CASTMQAGGTYSNQPQHF.

CDR3 amino acids: CASIQHRVNTDTQYF. The CDR3 DNA reads TGTGCCAGCATCCAACACAGGGTTAACACAGATACGCAGTATTTT. The rearrangement links TRBV7-9 to TRBJ2-3, with D perhaps matching TRBD1 (6 bases). CDR3 length equals 15 residues. The germline gives CDR1 SEHNR, CDR2 FQNEAQ (reference sequence). Trimming left V 7 bases short and J 2 bases short, with 16 bases between.

The V and J genes are TRBV7-9 and TRBJ2-3; D not certain. CDR3 length: 11 residues. Germline V CDR1 and CDR2: SEHNR, FQNEAQ (reference sequence). Between the trimmed V and J ends, which lost 7 bases and 6 bases, there was a span of 8 bases. The CDR3 DNA is TGTGCCAGCATCCGAACGGATACGCAGTATTTT. The encoded protein is CASIRTDTQYF. The full variable domain, its missing parts supplied by reference TRBV7-9 and TRBJ2-3, is DTGVSQNPRHKITKRGQNVTFRCDPISEHNRLYWYRQTLGQGPEFLTYFQNEAQLEKSRLLSDRFSAERPKGSFSTLEIQRTEQGDSAMYLCASIRTDTQYFGPGTRLTVL.

V and J are TRBV7-9 and TRBJ2-7, with 12 bases matching TRBD2. In germline, CDR1 is SEHNR, CDR2 FQNEAQ (reference sequence). This CDR3 is built from 14 residues. Trimming cost V 4 bases and J 7 bases; bases outside gene matches: 5. The CDR3 loop is CASSSSGGAEEQYF. As DNA, the CDR3 is TGTGCCAGCAGCTCTAGCGGGGGGGCCGAGGAGCAGTACTTC.